This T cell receptor beta chain emerged from a study of CXCR3-negative and CXCR3-positive naive CD8 T cells. Study-level background: Libraries each contributed about 1.5 +/- 0.3 million TRB reads, for approximately 130 million in total. The study's findings and limits: Once cells were cryopreserved, CXCR3 expression went down partly, and most assays used fresh PBMCs.

Via 5' RACE with UMI labels, TRB cDNA libraries were prepared. TCRdb re-called the 5' RACE reads, yielding one record per CDR3 amino acid sequence without DNA. This sample lists roughly 71,000 distinct CDR3 sequences; its ten largest clones have about 1.5%. This clonotype shows up as medium-sized by frequency. The antigen is not known. By phenotype, naive CD8+ T cells were CD45RO-CCR7+CD27+CD95-. Germline CDR1 reads SEHNR; CDR2 reads FQNEAQ (reference sequence). The CDR3 has 13 amino acids. The rearrangement joins TRBV7-9 to TRBJ2-1; there is no DNA to check the TCRdb D call of TRBD1. The sequence came from a human donor in good health. Some clones in this sample may be carry-over from other donors' samples. The sequenced material came from naive CXCR3- CD8+ T cells from blood. As to subset: CD45RO-CCR7+CD27+CD95- naive CD8+ T cells lacking CXCR3 (TNR3-). The CDR3 region is CASSSPDGNEQFF. Variable domain in full (rest from reference TRBV7-9 and TRBJ2-1): DTGVSQNPRHKITKRGQNVTFRCDPISEHNRLYWYRQTLGQGPEFLTYFQNEAQLEKSRLLSDRFSAERPKGSFSTLEIQRTEQGDSAMYLCASSSPDGNEQFFGPGTRLTVL.